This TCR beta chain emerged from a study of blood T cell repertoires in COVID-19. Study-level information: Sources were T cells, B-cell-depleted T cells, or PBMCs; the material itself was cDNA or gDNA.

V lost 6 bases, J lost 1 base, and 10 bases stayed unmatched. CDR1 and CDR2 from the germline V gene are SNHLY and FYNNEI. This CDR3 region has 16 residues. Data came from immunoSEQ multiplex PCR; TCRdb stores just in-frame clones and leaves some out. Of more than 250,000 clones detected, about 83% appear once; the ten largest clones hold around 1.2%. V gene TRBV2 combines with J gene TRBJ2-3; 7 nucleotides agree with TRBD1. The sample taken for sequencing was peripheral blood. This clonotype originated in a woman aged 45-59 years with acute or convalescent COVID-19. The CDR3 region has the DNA TGTGCCAGCAGACAAAGAGGGGGCAGTGGCACAGATACGCAGTATTTT. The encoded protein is CASRQRGGSGTDTQYF.